In this sample, the clone carrying this T cell receptor (beta chain) turned up many times. The data belong to a study of T cells in Graves' hyperthyroidism and ophthalmopathy. Study-wide context: Staff took peripheral blood when the initial diagnosis was made, before any treatment began.

Regions amplified from RNA transcripts were the TCR beta CDR3 regions. First-round RT-PCR targeting the TCR CDR3 was performed with the HTBI primer set. TCRdb re-analysed the multiplex PCR reads in MiXCR, keeping a single row per CDR3 protein. The sample shows about 400,000 distinct CDR3 sequences, around 14% of them seen only once. The sequencing sample was made of blood. The TCR originated in a woman aged 30 to 39 with Graves' hyperthyroidism.

As DNA, the CDR3 is TGTGCCAGCACGACAGGGCGCAATCAGCCCCAGCATTTT. Amino acids: CASTTGRNQPQHF. The genes are TRBV28 and TRBJ1-5, with TRBD1 identical over 7 bases. Germline V gene data show CDR1 as MDHEN and CDR2 as SYDVKM. CDR3 length: 13 residues. The junction had 2 bases not matched to a gene; V was cut back by 7 bases and J by 2 bases.